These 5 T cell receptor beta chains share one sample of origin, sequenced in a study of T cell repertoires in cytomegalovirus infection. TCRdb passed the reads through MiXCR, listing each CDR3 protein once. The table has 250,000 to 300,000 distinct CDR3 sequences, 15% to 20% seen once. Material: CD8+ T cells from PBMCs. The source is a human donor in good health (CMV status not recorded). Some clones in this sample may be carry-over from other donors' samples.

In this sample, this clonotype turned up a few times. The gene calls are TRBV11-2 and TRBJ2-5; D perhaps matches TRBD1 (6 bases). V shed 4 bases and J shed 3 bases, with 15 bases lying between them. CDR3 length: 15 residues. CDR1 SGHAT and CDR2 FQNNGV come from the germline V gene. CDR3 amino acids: CASSYSGTNKETQYF. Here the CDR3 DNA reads TGTGCCAGCAGCTACTCCGGGACAAATAAAGAGACCCAGTACTTC.

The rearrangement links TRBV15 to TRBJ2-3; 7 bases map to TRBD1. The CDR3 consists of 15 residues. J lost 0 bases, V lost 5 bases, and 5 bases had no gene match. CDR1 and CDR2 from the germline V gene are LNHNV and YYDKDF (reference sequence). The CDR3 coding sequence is TGTGCCACCAGCGCGGACAGGATAAGCACAGATACGCAGTATTTT. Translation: CATSADRISTDTQYF. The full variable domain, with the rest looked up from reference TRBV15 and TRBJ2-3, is DAMVIQNPRYQVTQFGKPVTLSCSQTLNHNVMYWYQQKSSQAPKLLFHYYDKDFNNEADTPDNFQSRRPNTSFCFLDIRSPGLGDTAMYLCATSADRISTDTQYFGPGTRLTVL.

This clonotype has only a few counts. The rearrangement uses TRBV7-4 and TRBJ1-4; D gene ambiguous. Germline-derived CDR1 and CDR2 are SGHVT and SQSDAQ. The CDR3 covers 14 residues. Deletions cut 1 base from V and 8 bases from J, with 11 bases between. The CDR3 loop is CASSLVQIEEKLFF. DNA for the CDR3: TGTGCCAGCAGCTTAGTCCAGATAGAGGAAAAACTGTTTTTT.

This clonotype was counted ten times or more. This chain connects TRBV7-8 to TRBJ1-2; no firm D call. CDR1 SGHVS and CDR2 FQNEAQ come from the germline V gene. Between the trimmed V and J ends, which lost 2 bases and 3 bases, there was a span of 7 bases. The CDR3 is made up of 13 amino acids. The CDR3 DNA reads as TGTGCCAGCAGCTTACCGGACGACTATGGCTACACCTTC. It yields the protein CASSLPDDYGYTF.

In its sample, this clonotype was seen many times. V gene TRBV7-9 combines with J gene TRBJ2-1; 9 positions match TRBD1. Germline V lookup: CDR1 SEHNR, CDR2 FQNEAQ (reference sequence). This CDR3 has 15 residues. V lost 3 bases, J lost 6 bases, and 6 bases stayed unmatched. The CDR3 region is CASSFPGTGSNEQFF. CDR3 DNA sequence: TGTGCCAGCAGCTTTCCCGGGACAGGGTCCAATGAGCAGTTCTTC.